This T cell receptor (beta chain) appears in the sequencing data of a study of T cells expressing NK-cell markers. About the research overall: According to the study, TCR beta repertoires originated from sorted CD3+CD56+NKG2C+, CD3+CD56+NKG2C- and CD3+CD56-NKG2C+ T cells. HCMV serostatus: most of the eight sequenced donors positive, one negative.

As to this clonotype: What it binds is unknown.

This CDR3 region has 15 residues. Germline-derived CDR1 and CDR2 are SGHRS and YFSETQ. Findings and caveats of the study: Whether expanded NKG2C+ T cell clones were HCMV specific stayed uncertain.

Synthesis of TCR beta cDNA relied on 5'RACE template switching carrying UMIs. TCRdb reanalyzed the 5' RACE reads, giving one entry per CDR3 protein sequence and no DNA. Recorded for this sample: about 410,000 distinct CDR3 sequences. Material: blood T cells: a sorted CD56 or NKG2C T cell subset, CD4+ or CD8+ T cells, or bulk PBMC T cells (not recorded which). This chain links TRBV5-1 with TRBJ2-1; as DNA is missing, the TRBD2 call by TCRdb cannot be tested. The sequence was collected from a woman aged 50 to 60 in good health. The CDR3 sequence is CASSPTSGSYNEQFF.